The sequence of this TCR beta chain was determined in a study of T cell repertoires in cytomegalovirus infection. The overall study: In public TCR beta signatures, there were indications of both CMV infection and matching HLA type.

Study findings and constraints: Dominating the ex vivo response were HLA-C-restricted CMV-specific TCR beta clonotypes. Carriers of CMV and the relevant HLA type were discriminated by public TCR beta frequency.

This clonotype has at least ten counts. Antigen specificity is unknown. TCRdb re-called the reads with MiXCR, one entry per CDR3 protein. This sample has some 300,000 distinct CDR3 sequences, with roughly an eighth found just once. Trimming took 5 bases from V and 5 from J, leaving 12 bases between them. Germline-derived CDR1 and CDR2 are SGHTA and FQGNSA. This CDR3 spans 13 amino acids. Sequenced input: PBMCs. V is TRBV7-2 and J is TRBJ1-1; no clear D. The sequence came from a human donor in good health (CMV status not recorded). Some clones in this sample may be carry-over from other donors' samples. CDR3 in amino acids: CASSQEGRTEAFF. CDR3 sequence (DNA): TGTGCCAGCAGCCAGGAGGGTAGAACTGAAGCTTTCTTT. The full variable domain, completed using reference TRBV7-2 and TRBJ1-1, is GAGVSQSPSNKVTEKGKDVELRCDPISGHTALYWYRQSLGQGLEFLIYFQGNSAPDKSGLPSDRFSAERTGGSVSTLTIQRTQQEDSAVYLCASSQEGRTEAFFGQGTRLTVV.